This T cell receptor beta chain originates from a study of blood T cell repertoires in COVID-19. Study in general: Samples of COVID-19 (acute and convalescent) were obtained from the United States, Italy and Spain. The analysed material was cDNA or gDNA that came from T cells, B-cell-depleted T cells, or PBMCs.

Profiling relied on immunoSEQ multiplex PCR, and the TCRdb table lists in-frame clones only, not all of them. The table records around 220,000 clones, 88% of them present only once. CDR3 length: 15 residues. The V and J ends lost 9 bases and 0 bases, in that order; junction bases with no gene match: 7. CDR1 MNHEY and CDR2 SMNVEV come from the germline V gene (reference sequence). What was sequenced was peripheral blood. V is TRBV27 and J is TRBJ2-2; 7 bases match TRBD2. The sequence came from a man aged 18 to 35 with active or convalescent COVID-19. The CDR3 sequence is CASKSSGTNTGELFF. In nucleotides, the CDR3 is TGTGCCAGTAAGTCTAGCGGAACGAACACCGGGGAGCTGTTTTTT.